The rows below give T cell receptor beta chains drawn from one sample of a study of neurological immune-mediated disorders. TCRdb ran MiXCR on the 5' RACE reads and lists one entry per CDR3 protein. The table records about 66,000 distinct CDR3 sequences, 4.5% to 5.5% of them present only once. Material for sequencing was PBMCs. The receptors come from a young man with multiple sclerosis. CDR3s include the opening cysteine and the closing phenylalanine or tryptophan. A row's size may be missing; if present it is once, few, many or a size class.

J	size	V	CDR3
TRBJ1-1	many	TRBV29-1	CSVGVNTEAFF
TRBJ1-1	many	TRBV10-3	CAITPGQGNTEAFF
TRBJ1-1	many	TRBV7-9	CASSHNTEAFF
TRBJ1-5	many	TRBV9	CASSVGPVNQPQHF
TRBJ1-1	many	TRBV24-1	CATSDTDKSGTEAFF
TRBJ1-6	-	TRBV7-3	CASSLTGGDSPLNF
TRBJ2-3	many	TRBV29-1	CSVRDKDTQYF
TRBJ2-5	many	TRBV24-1	CATSDPTSDGETQYF
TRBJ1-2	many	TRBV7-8	CASSSRQGYYGYTF
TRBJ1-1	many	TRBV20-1	CSAPDRLGTGAFF
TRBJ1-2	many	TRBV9	CASSVRGANYGYTF
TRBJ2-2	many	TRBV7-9	CASGDRNTGELFF
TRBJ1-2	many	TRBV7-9	CASSSGTGSNYGYTF
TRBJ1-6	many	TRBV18	CASSPGGDSPLNF
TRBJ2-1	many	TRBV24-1	CATSDVRIYNEQFF
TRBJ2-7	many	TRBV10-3	CAISESTSYEQYF
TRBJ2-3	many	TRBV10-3	CAIRRDEGDTQYF
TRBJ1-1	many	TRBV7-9	CASSLINTEAFF
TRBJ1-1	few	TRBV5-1	CASSLSPLYRGLSGEAFF
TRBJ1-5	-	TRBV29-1	CSAGENSNQPQHF
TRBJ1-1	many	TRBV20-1	CSARRGRTEAFF
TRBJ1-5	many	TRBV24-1	CATSVTGSSQPQHF
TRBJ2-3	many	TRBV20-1	CSAPNPALAGGNTQYF
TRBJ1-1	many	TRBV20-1	CSPSPDRWNTEAFF
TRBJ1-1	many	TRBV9	CASSVWAGGLTNTEAFF
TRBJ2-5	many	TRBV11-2	CASRPGTGQETQYF
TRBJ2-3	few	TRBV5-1	CASSFHLAGGQDTQYF
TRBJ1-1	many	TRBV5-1	CASSLSGFSTEAFF
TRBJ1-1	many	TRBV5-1	CASSSDGGIPNTEAFF
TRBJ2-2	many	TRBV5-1	CASSLNGANTGELFF
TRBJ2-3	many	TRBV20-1	CSASRWGTDTQYF
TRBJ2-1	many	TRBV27	CASSSYRGGTYNEQFF
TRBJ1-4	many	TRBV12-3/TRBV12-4	CASRSRDRGLNNEKLFF
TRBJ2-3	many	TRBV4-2	CASRGLGTGHLRDTQYF
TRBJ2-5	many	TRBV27	CASRRTGPWETQYF
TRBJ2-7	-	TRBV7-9	CASSLGQTSHEQYF
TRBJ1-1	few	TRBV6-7	CASSDLGANTEAFF
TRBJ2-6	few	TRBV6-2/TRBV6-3	CASTLAGAFSGANVLTF
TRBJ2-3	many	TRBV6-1	CASSETAGDTDTQYF
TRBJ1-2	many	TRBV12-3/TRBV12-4	CASSPDETGYTF
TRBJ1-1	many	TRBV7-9	CASSLGRTQAFF
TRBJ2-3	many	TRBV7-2	CASSPDWGADTQYF
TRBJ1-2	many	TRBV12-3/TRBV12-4	CASSLGGLGYTF
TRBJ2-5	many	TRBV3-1	CASSQDIGREGETQYF
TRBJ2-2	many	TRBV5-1	CASSLAGSTNTGELFF
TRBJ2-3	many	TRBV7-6	CASSSTAGVEDTQYF